This entry lists 23 T cell receptor beta chains sequenced from one sample in a study of identical twins. TCRdb reprocessed the 5' RACE reads via MiXCR and lists one record per CDR3 protein. The table includes around 220,000 distinct CDR3 sequences, over 9.5% detected once. Material: memory T cells sorted from blood. These receptor sequences come from a man aged 50 or older in good health.

V and J are TRBV14 and TRBJ1-2, with 8 bases lining up with TRBD1. The CDR3 is 13 residues long. After removal of 6 bases from V and 8 bases from J, the junction contained 8 bases not matched to a gene. CDR1 is SGHDN, CDR2 FVKESK, per germline. CDR3 residues: CASSPSGGVGYTF. CDR3 in DNA: TGTGCCAGCAGTCCCTCAGGGGGCGTGGGCTACACCTTC.

The rearrangement uses TRBV20-1 and TRBJ2-4; 11 bases agree with TRBD1. Per germline, CDR1 DFQATT and CDR2 SNEGSKA (reference sequence). Trimming at V came to 5 bases and at J to 8 bases, leaving 8 bases not matched to a gene. The CDR3 has 14 residues. CDR3 region: CSALGQGAGDIQYF. In DNA form, the CDR3 reads TGCAGTGCTCTAGGACAGGGGGCGGGGGACATTCAGTACTTC.

The V and J genes are TRBV27 and TRBJ2-1; 14 bases are shared with TRBD2. The trim removed 6 bases at V and 7 bases at J, leaving 8 bases unmatched. Germline values: CDR1 MNHEY, CDR2 SMNVEV (reference sequence). The CDR3 is 16 amino acids. The CDR3 nucleotides are TGTGCCAGCAGCAAAGAGACTAGCGGGGGGGGTAATGAGCAGTTCTTC. Translation gives CASSKETSGGGNEQFF.

The sample holds many counts of this clonotype. This chain links TRBV19 with TRBJ2-1, with 10 bases fitting TRBD2. The CDR3 sequence is 16 residues long. V lost 6 bases to trimming and J lost 8 bases; unmatched junction nucleotides: 13. The germline V gene has CDR1 LNHDA and CDR2 SQIVND (reference sequence). CDR3 nucleotide sequence: TGTGCCAGTAGAGGACGGTTAGCGGGAGGTTTCGATGAGCAGTTCTTC. This encodes CASRGRLAGGFDEQFF. Supplemented by reference TRBV19 and TRBJ2-1, the full variable domain reads DGGITQSPKYLFRKEGQNVTLSCEQNLNHDAMYWYRQDPGQGLRLIYYSQIVNDFQKGDIAEGYSVSREKKESFPLTVTSAQKNPTAFYLCASRGRLAGGFDEQFFGPGTRLTVL.

The J gene is TRBJ2-2, the V gene TRBV7-6; D ambiguous. V gave up 6 bases and J gave up 6 bases, with 11 bases separating them. CDR1 and CDR2 (germline): SGHVS, FNYEAQ. The CDR3 runs 13 residues. CDR3 residues: CASSSRLAGELFF. The CDR3 nucleotides are TGTGCCAGCAGTTCCCGATTGGCCGGGGAGCTGTTTTTT. The full variable domain, in which reference TRBV7-6 and TRBJ2-2 provide the parts outside the CDR3, is GAGVSQSPRYKVTKRGQDVALRCDPISGHVSLYWYRQALGQGPEFLTYFNYEAQQDKSGLPNDRFSAERPEGSISTLTIQRTEQRDSAMYRCASSSRLAGELFFGEGSRLTVL.

This clonotype was observed at least ten times. This rearrangement joins TRBV7-9 to TRBJ1-4, with D unresolved. The CDR3 has 15 residues. Per germline, CDR1 SEHNR and CDR2 FQNEAQ (reference sequence). V was clipped by 1 base and J by 0 bases, with 6 bases between them. CDR3 coding DNA: TGTGCCAGCAGCTTAGAGTCGGCAACTAATGAAAAACTGTTTTTT. Translated: CASSLESATNEKLFF.

This clonotype occurred many times. This chain joins TRBV5-1 and TRBJ2-2, with a tentative D call TRBD2 (5 bases). This CDR3 contains 15 residues. Trimming stripped 2 bases from V and 6 bases from J, with 14 bases between. The germline V gene has CDR1 SGHRS and CDR2 YFSETQ. CDR3 DNA: TGCGCCAGCAGCTTATTAGCCCAACTAGCCGGGGAGCTGTTTTTT. Translated: CASSLLAQLAGELFF.

This clonotype was seen ten or more times. The chain couples TRBV27 to TRBJ2-2, with D uncertain. Trimming shortened V by 6 bases and J by 0 bases, and 8 bases separated the two germline ends. CDR1 is MNHEY, CDR2 SMNVEV, per germline (reference sequence). The CDR3 has 14 residues. CDR3 nucleotides: TGTGCCAGCAGGGGCGGACCGAACACCGGGGAGCTGTTTTTT. Translation: CASRGGPNTGELFF.

This clonotype was observed many times. The chain couples TRBV18 to TRBJ2-7, with 8 bases fitting TRBD2. Trimming at V came to 4 bases and at J to 0 bases, leaving 2 bases not matched to a gene. The CDR3 is 14 amino acids. Germline V gene data show CDR1 as KGHSH and CDR2 as LQKENI. The CDR3 reads CASSLSGSSYEQYF. In DNA form, the CDR3 reads TGTGCCAGCTCACTGAGCGGGAGCTCCTACGAGCAGTACTTC.

V gene TRBV11-2 combines with J gene TRBJ2-1, with 10 bases fitting TRBD2. The CDR3 runs 16 residues. Germline CDR1 is SGHAT and CDR2 is FQNNGV. With 2 bases clipped from V and 10 bases from J, the junction kept 11 bases outside the gene matches. The CDR3 DNA sequence: TGTGCCAGCAGCTTACATAGGGCTAGCGGGAGTCCGGAGCAGTTCTTC. This gives the protein CASSLHRASGSPEQFF. The full variable domain, its missing parts supplied by reference TRBV11-2 and TRBJ2-1, is EAGVAQSPRYKIIEKRQSVAFWCNPISGHATLYWYQQILGQGPKLLIQFQNNGVVDDSQLPKDRFSAERLKGVDSTLKIQPAKLEDSAVYLCASSLHRASGSPEQFFGPGTRLTVL.

The chain is built from TRBV27 and TRBJ1-1; a weak D match, TRBD1 (6 bases). V gave up 4 bases and J gave up 3 bases, with 18 bases separating them. Germline-derived CDR1 and CDR2 are MNHEY and SMNVEV (reference sequence). The CDR3 consists of 16 residues. This CDR3 reads CASSSQGYDSHTEAFF. CDR3 sequence (DNA): TGTGCCAGCAGTTCCCAGGGGTATGATAGCCACACTGAAGCTTTCTTT.

This clonotype was seen many times. This chain connects TRBV10-3 to TRBJ1-5, with 11 bases matching TRBD1. Germline loops: CDR1 ENHRY, CDR2 SYGVKD. The ends lost 10 bases at V and 4 bases at J; junction bases unmatched: 6. The CDR3 sequence is 14 residues long. The CDR3 DNA is TGTGCCAGCTGGGACAGGGGGAGTAATCAGCCCCAGCATTTT. It specifies CASWDRGSNQPQHF.

This clonotype was observed many times. The rearrangement joins TRBV29-1 to TRBJ2-7, with 9 bases aligning to TRBD2. The CDR3 totals 15 residues. The junction had 13 bases not matched to a gene; V was cut back by 5 bases and J by 5 bases. CDR1 and CDR2 (germline): SQVTM, ANQGSEA. The CDR3 DNA reads as TGCAGCGTTAGATTGAGGGTAGCGGGAGACCACGAGCAGTACTTC. It is translated as CSVRLRVAGDHEQYF.

The table lists this clonotype with many counts. The chain carries TRBV11-2 and TRBJ2-1; D gene unclear. From germline, CDR1 is SGHAT and CDR2 FQNNGV. The V gene lost 5 bases and the J gene lost 0 bases, with 5 bases spanning the gap. The CDR3 contains 13 residues. In DNA form, the CDR3 reads TGTGCCAGCAGCCCCGGCTCCTACAATGAGCAGTTCTTC. This encodes CASSPGSYNEQFF.

This clonotype showed up many times. The genes are TRBV28 and TRBJ1-6; D uncertain. The germline gives CDR1 MDHEN, CDR2 SYDVKM. V lost 8 bases, J lost 18 bases, and 14 bases lay in between. The CDR3 contains 10 residues. In DNA, the CDR3 is TGTGCCAGCGGCCATAGGCGGACCCACTTT. As protein: CASGHRRTHF. Full variable domain (outside the CDR3, taken from reference TRBV28 and TRBJ1-6): DVKVTQSSRYLVKRTGEKVFLECVQDMDHENMFWYRQDPGLGLRLIYFSYDVKMKEKGDIPEGYSVSREKKERFSLILESASTNQTSMYLCASGHRRTHFGNGTRLTVT.

There are many counts of this clonotype. V is TRBV20-1 and J is TRBJ2-5; 7 positions match TRBD2. J was trimmed by 5 bases and V by 3 bases; bases with no gene match: 6. This CDR3 comprises 13 residues. Germline-derived CDR1 and CDR2 are DFQATT and SNEGSKA (reference sequence). The CDR3 DNA reads TGCAGTGCTAGCCGGACTAGTCAGGAGACCCAGTACTTC. Protein sequence: CSASRTSQETQYF.

The genes are TRBV6-1 and TRBJ2-3; 7 bases are shared with TRBD2. Unmatched junction bases numbered 5, after V lost 6 bases and J lost 2 bases. Germline loops: CDR1 MNHNS, CDR2 SASEGT. This CDR3 has 14 residues. CDR3 sequence (DNA): TGTGCCAGCAGGCCTAGCGGAGCCACAGATACGCAGTATTTT. Protein sequence: CASRPSGATDTQYF.

This clonotype showed up just a few times. This chain connects TRBV9 to TRBJ2-7; the match to TRBD1 covers 9 bases. V lost 0 bases to trimming and J lost 3 bases; unmatched junction nucleotides: 4. CDR3 size: 15 residues. Germline V gives CDR1 SGDLS, CDR2 YYNGEE. CDR3 protein: CASSVDDRGNYEQYF. As DNA, the CDR3 is TGTGCCAGCAGCGTAGATGACAGGGGGAACTACGAGCAGTACTTC.

This rearrangement joins TRBV20-1 to TRBJ2-6; 10 nucleotides align to TRBD1. Looked up from germline, CDR1 is DFQATT and CDR2 is SNEGSKA (reference sequence). CDR3 length equals 16 residues. V was clipped by 6 bases and J by 4 bases; unmatched bases: 9. The DNA for the CDR3 is TGCAGTGCAACGGGACAGGGGATAGGCGGGGCCAACGTCCTGACTTTC. Translation gives CSATGQGIGGANVLTF.

This clonotype was observed at least ten times. This chain uses TRBV27 with TRBJ2-4, with 7 bases identical to TRBD1. Trimming cost V 8 bases and J 3 bases; bases outside gene matches: 10. From germline, CDR1 is MNHEY and CDR2 SMNVEV (reference sequence). The CDR3 extends over 15 amino acids. DNA of the CDR3: TGTGCCAGCGGGATGTCGGACAGGCACAAAAACATTCAGTACTTC. It encodes CASGMSDRHKNIQYF.

This clonotype was recorded at least ten times. Here the CDR3 DNA reads TGTGCCAGCAGTTACTCCGGACAGGGGAGTCAGCCCCAGCATTTT. Its translation: CASSYSGQGSQPQHF. The chain is built from TRBV6-5 and TRBJ1-5, with 9 nucleotides matching TRBD1. Trimming removed 0 bases from V and 6 bases from J; junction bases left unmatched: 3. This CDR3 has 15 amino acids. CDR1 and CDR2 from the germline V gene are MNHEY and SVGAGI.

A few counts support this clonotype. The chain links TRBV20-1 to TRBJ1-1; TRBD1 might be the D (5 bases). The CDR3 has 13 amino acids. In germline, CDR1 is DFQATT, CDR2 SNEGSKA (reference sequence). Trimming shortened V by 4 bases and J by 1 base, and 10 bases separated the two germline ends. The CDR3 region is CSAKDIWNTEAFF. The CDR3 DNA sequence: TGCAGTGCTAAGGACATTTGGAACACTGAAGCTTTCTTT.

This clonotype was found many times. The V gene is TRBV6-1, the J gene TRBJ2-1; possibly TRBD1 for D (5 bases). CDR3 size: 14 residues. V was pared by 7 bases and J by 6 bases, with 16 bases between. CDR1 is MNHNS, CDR2 SASEGT, per germline. CDR3 sequence (DNA): TGTGCCAGCACTGTAACCAGGGTTAGCAATGAGCAGTTCTTC. It encodes CASTVTRVSNEQFF.